The 8 T cell receptor beta chains presented below share a single source sample, sequenced in a study of blood T cell repertoires in COVID-19. Sequencing was performed with immunoSEQ multiplex PCR; in TCRdb, only in-frame clones are kept and a portion is missing. The data show roughly 380,000 clones, less than 85% seen once. The sample was peripheral blood. The receptors were gathered from a woman aged 18 to 35 with acute or convalescent COVID-19.

J is TRBJ2-1 and V is TRBV6-2 or TRBV6-3; D gene uncertain. The germline CDR1 and CDR2 sequences are MNHEY and SVGEGT. Trimming stripped 5 bases from V and 3 bases from J, with 17 bases between. The CDR3 loop spans 16 amino acids. CDR3 bases: TGTGCCAGCAGTGGTCTGGCGGCCCGAATCTACAATGAGCAGTTCTTC. This encodes CASSGLAARIYNEQFF.

This clone was detected only a few times. V usage is TRBV6-5 and J usage is TRBJ2-5; possible D gene TRBD1, 6 bases. This CDR3 region has 14 residues. Per germline, CDR1 MNHEY and CDR2 SVGAGI. Between the trimmed V and J ends, which lost 2 bases and 1 base, there was a span of 8 bases. The CDR3 loop reads CASSYRDIQETQYF. The CDR3 DNA reads TGTGCCAGCAGTTACAGGGACATCCAAGAGACCCAGTACTTC.

This chain connects TRBV7-2 to TRBJ2-3; 9 positions agree with TRBD2. This CDR3 has 16 residues. CDR1 and CDR2 from the germline V gene are SGHTA and FQGNSA. The V and J ends lost 5 bases and 8 bases, in that order; junction bases with no gene match: 14. CDR3 coding DNA: TGTGCCAGCAGCCCAGCGGCGGGGGGGCCAGTTGGTACGCAGTATTTT. This encodes CASSPAAGGPVGTQYF.

CDR3 sequence (DNA): TGCGCCAGCAGCCCGGAGGTCGGTTTCTCTGGAAACACCATATATTTT. This translates into CASSPEVGFSGNTIYF. The rearrangement uses TRBV5-1 and TRBJ1-3; D remains unclear. V was trimmed by 4 bases and J by 0 bases, leaving 14 bases between them. The CDR3 is 16 amino acids. CDR1 SGHRS and CDR2 YFSETQ come from the germline V gene.

The genes are TRBV7-9 and TRBJ2-3; the D gene is possibly TRBD2 (6 bases). CDR3 length equals 17 residues. Trimming pared 5 bases from V and 0 bases from J, leaving 18 bases between. CDR1 and CDR2 from the germline V gene are SEHNR and FQNEAQ (reference sequence). CDR3 amino acids: CASSPDVREISTDTQYF. DNA for the CDR3: TGTGCCAGCAGCCCAGACGTTCGGGAGATCAGCACAGATACGCAGTATTTT.

J is TRBJ1-2 and V is TRBV6-2 or TRBV6-3, with D possibly TRBD1 on 5 matching bases. The CDR3 extends over 12 amino acids. Germline lookup yields CDR1 MNHEY and CDR2 SVGEGT. V was clipped by 5 bases and J by 4 bases, with 8 bases between them. Written as DNA, the CDR3 is TGTGCCAGCAGTCCCGACAGCTATGGCTACACCTTC. Translation: CASSPDSYGYTF.

This clone was seen just once. The chain links TRBV9 to TRBJ2-4; 8 nucleotides agree with TRBD2. The CDR3 sequence is 16 residues long. Germline V gives CDR1 SGDLS, CDR2 YYNGEE. After removal of 4 bases from V and 8 bases from J, the junction contained 14 bases not matched to a gene. The CDR3 spells CASSSPRGDQMHIQYF. In DNA form, the CDR3 reads TGTGCCAGCAGCTCTCCGCGGGGGGACCAGATGCACATTCAGTACTTC.

The gene calls are TRBV7-9 and TRBJ1-2; D is unresolved. CDR1 and CDR2 from the germline V gene are SEHNR and FQNEAQ (reference sequence). V was shortened by 5 bases and J by 8 bases, with 15 bases between the two germline ends. The CDR3 has 13 amino acids. The CDR3 spells CASSPQGWEGYTF. The CDR3 region has the DNA TGTGCCAGCAGCCCACAAGGTTGGGAGGGCTACACCTTC.